This T cell receptor (beta chain) was obtained from a study of blood T cell repertoires in COVID-19. About the study: T cells, B-cell-depleted T cells, or PBMCs supplied cDNA or gDNA.

Only in-frame clones appear in the TCRdb table, and some are missing; sequencing was by immunoSEQ multiplex PCR. The sample carries 50,000 to 60,000 clones, 90% recorded once. Sample: peripheral blood. This receptor was taken from an elderly woman with acute or convalescent COVID-19.

The CDR3 DNA reads TGTGCCAGTAGTACTCATCAGGGGATTCTAGGCGAGCAGTACTTC. It codes for CASSTHQGILGEQYF. The V and J genes are TRBV19 and TRBJ2-7, with D tentatively TRBD1 (6 bases). The CDR3 covers 15 residues. Trimming took off 4 bases at V and 6 bases at J, with 19 bases between the two ends. Germline CDR1 LNHDA, CDR2 SQIVND (reference sequence).